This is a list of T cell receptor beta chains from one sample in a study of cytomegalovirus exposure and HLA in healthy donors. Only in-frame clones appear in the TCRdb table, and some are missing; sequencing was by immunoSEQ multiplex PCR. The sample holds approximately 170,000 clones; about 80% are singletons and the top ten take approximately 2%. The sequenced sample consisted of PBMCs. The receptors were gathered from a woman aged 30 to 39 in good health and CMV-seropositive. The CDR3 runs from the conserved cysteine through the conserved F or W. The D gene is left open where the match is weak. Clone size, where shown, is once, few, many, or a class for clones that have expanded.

cdr3_aa: CASSPRTGNNSPLHF; cdr3_nt: TGTGCCAGCAGCCCTCGGACAGGAAATAATTCACCCCTCCACTTT; clone_size: few; cdr3_length: 15; d_call: TRBD1; j_call: TRBJ1-6; v_call: TRBV5-4
cdr3_aa: CAGGDDYEQYF; cdr3_nt: TGTGCGGGGGGGGACGACTACGAGCAGTACTTC; clone_size: few; cdr3_length: 11; d_call: TRBD2; j_call: TRBJ2-7; v_call: TRBV2
cdr3_aa: CASHPDQGVGGYTF; cdr3_nt: TGTGCCAGCCACCCCGATCAGGGGGTCGGGGGCTACACCTTC; clone_size: NA; cdr3_length: 14; d_call: TRBD1; j_call: TRBJ1-2; v_call: TRBV2
cdr3_aa: CASSTRRGVDTEAFF; cdr3_nt: TGTGCCAGTAGTACACGGCGGGGCGTGGACACTGAAGCTTTCTTT; clone_size: few; cdr3_length: 15; d_call: NA; j_call: TRBJ1-1; v_call: TRBV19
cdr3_aa: CSVDGGGFNYGYTF; cdr3_nt: TGCAGCGTTGATGGGGGGGGGTTCAACTATGGCTACACCTTC; clone_size: NA; cdr3_length: 14; d_call: NA; j_call: TRBJ1-2; v_call: TRBV29-1
cdr3_aa: CASSAGSASTDTQYF; cdr3_nt: TGTGCCAGCAGCGCGGGGAGTGCGAGCACAGATACGCAGTATTTT; clone_size: few; cdr3_length: 15; d_call: NA; j_call: TRBJ2-3; v_call: TRBV9
cdr3_aa: CASGQDEQFF; cdr3_nt: TGTGCCAGCGGGCAGGATGAGCAGTTCTTC; clone_size: NA; cdr3_length: 10; d_call: NA; j_call: TRBJ2-1; v_call: TRBV28
cdr3_aa: CAGTAGGELFF; cdr3_nt: TGTGCCGGGACTGCAGGCGGGGAGCTGTTTTTT; clone_size: NA; cdr3_length: 11; d_call: NA; j_call: TRBJ2-2; v_call: TRBV30
cdr3_aa: CASSPYTGVSGANVLTF; cdr3_nt: TGTGCCAGTAGTCCTTACACAGGTGTCTCTGGGGCCAACGTCCTGACTTTC; clone_size: few; cdr3_length: 17; d_call: NA; j_call: TRBJ2-6; v_call: TRBV19
cdr3_aa: CASSPRQGVPSYEQYF; cdr3_nt: TGCGCCAGCAGTCCCCGACAGGGAGTTCCCAGTTACGAGCAGTACTTC; clone_size: NA; cdr3_length: 16; d_call: TRBD1; j_call: TRBJ2-7; v_call: TRBV23-1
cdr3_aa: CASSVYRDPGYGYTF; cdr3_nt: TGTGCCAGCAGCGTCTACAGGGACCCCGGCTATGGCTACACCTTC; clone_size: NA; cdr3_length: 15; d_call: NA; j_call: TRBJ1-2; v_call: TRBV6-5
cdr3_aa: CASSPGGLDQPQHF; cdr3_nt: TGTGCCAGCTCTCCAGGGGGGTTGGACCAGCCCCAGCATTTT; clone_size: NA; cdr3_length: 14; d_call: TRBD1; j_call: TRBJ1-5; v_call: TRBV18
cdr3_aa: CASSETGDVYSPLHF; cdr3_nt: TGTGCCAGCAGCGAAACCGGGGATGTCTATTCACCCCTCCACTTT; clone_size: NA; cdr3_length: 15; d_call: NA; j_call: TRBJ1-6; v_call: TRBV2
cdr3_aa: CASSRWGLRTYEQYF; cdr3_nt: TGTGCCAGCAGCCGGTGGGGACTGCGTACCTACGAGCAGTACTTC; clone_size: once; cdr3_length: 15; d_call: NA; j_call: TRBJ2-7; v_call: TRBV14
cdr3_aa: CASSLSTGGLSYEQYF; cdr3_nt: TGTGCCAGCAGTTTATCGACAGGGGGCCTTTCCTACGAGCAGTACTTC; clone_size: NA; cdr3_length: 16; d_call: TRBD1; j_call: TRBJ2-7; v_call: TRBV27
cdr3_aa: CATSPRQGASGYTF; cdr3_nt: TGTGCCACCAGCCCTCGACAGGGGGCGAGTGGCTACACCTTC; clone_size: NA; cdr3_length: 14; d_call: TRBD1; j_call: TRBJ1-2; v_call: TRBV15
cdr3_aa: CASSRGLAGGMYNEQFF; cdr3_nt: TGTGCCAGTAGTAGAGGACTAGCGGGAGGTATGTACAATGAGCAGTTCTTC; clone_size: NA; cdr3_length: 17; d_call: TRBD2; j_call: TRBJ2-1; v_call: TRBV19
cdr3_aa: CASNLGQRSYEQYF; cdr3_nt: TGTGCCAGCAATCTAGGACAGCGAAGCTACGAGCAGTACTTC; clone_size: NA; cdr3_length: 14; d_call: NA; j_call: TRBJ2-7; v_call: TRBV6-1
cdr3_aa: CASSQTGRAEAFF; cdr3_nt: TGCGCCAGCAGCCAGACAGGGAGAGCTGAAGCTTTCTTT; clone_size: NA; cdr3_length: 13; d_call: TRBD1; j_call: TRBJ1-1; v_call: TRBV4-3
cdr3_aa: CASSLGTGGNQPQHF; cdr3_nt: TGTGCCAGCTCACTGGGGACAGGCGGCAATCAGCCCCAGCATTTT; clone_size: NA; cdr3_length: 15; d_call: TRBD1; j_call: TRBJ1-5; v_call: TRBV18
cdr3_aa: CASSTGINSNQPQHF; cdr3_nt: TGTGCCAGCAGCACAGGAATTAATAGCAATCAGCCCCAGCATTTT; clone_size: NA; cdr3_length: 15; d_call: NA; j_call: TRBJ1-5; v_call: TRBV7-9
cdr3_aa: CASSLAQGGASTEAFF; cdr3_nt: TGTGCCAGCAGCTTAGCGCAAGGGGGCGCGAGCACTGAAGCTTTCTTT; clone_size: once; cdr3_length: 16; d_call: TRBD1; j_call: TRBJ1-1; v_call: TRBV7-8
cdr3_aa: CASSLAGFWTDGNSPLHF; cdr3_nt: TGTGCCAGCAGCTTGGCGGGATTCTGGACGGATGGAAATTCACCCCTCCACTTT; clone_size: NA; cdr3_length: 18; d_call: NA; j_call: TRBJ1-6; v_call: TRBV5-8
cdr3_aa: CASSSGGIQETQYF; cdr3_nt: TGCGCCAGCAGCAGCGGGGGTATACAAGAGACCCAGTACTTC; clone_size: NA; cdr3_length: 14; d_call: TRBD2; j_call: TRBJ2-5; v_call: TRBV5-1
cdr3_aa: CARSLGRSRLYYGYTF; cdr3_nt: TGTGCCAGAAGCTTGGGAAGGAGTCGACTTTACTATGGCTACACCTTC; clone_size: NA; cdr3_length: 16; d_call: NA; j_call: TRBJ1-2; v_call: TRBV5-3
cdr3_aa: CSVVTVGEKLFF; cdr3_nt: TGCAGCGTTGTGACAGTGGGTGAAAAACTGTTTTTT; clone_size: NA; cdr3_length: 12; d_call: NA; j_call: TRBJ1-4; v_call: TRBV29-1
cdr3_aa: CASSVARGNSPLHF; cdr3_nt: TGTGCCAGCAGCGTAGCCAGGGGAAATTCACCCCTCCACTTT; clone_size: NA; cdr3_length: 14; d_call: NA; j_call: TRBJ1-6; v_call: TRBV9
cdr3_aa: CASSVTGLAAFF; cdr3_nt: TGTGCCAGCAGCGTTACAGGGCTTGCAGCTTTCTTT; clone_size: NA; cdr3_length: 12; d_call: NA; j_call: TRBJ1-1; v_call: TRBV25-1
cdr3_aa: CASSTNRYTEAFF; cdr3_nt: TGTGCCAGCAGCACTAACAGGTACACTGAAGCTTTCTTT; clone_size: NA; cdr3_length: 13; d_call: NA; j_call: TRBJ1-1; v_call: TRBV5-6
cdr3_aa: CASSALQGTYEQYF; cdr3_nt: TGTGCCAGCTCAGCCTTACAGGGAACCTACGAGCAGTACTTC; clone_size: NA; cdr3_length: 14; d_call: NA; j_call: TRBJ2-7; v_call: TRBV18
cdr3_aa: CASSLFGGRASGETQYF; cdr3_nt: TGTGCCAGCAGCTTGTTTGGCGGGAGGGCCTCGGGTGAGACCCAGTACTTC; clone_size: NA; cdr3_length: 17; d_call: TRBD2; j_call: TRBJ2-5; v_call: TRBV5-5
cdr3_aa: CASSANNSPLHF; cdr3_nt: TGTGCCAGCAGTGCTAATAATTCACCCCTCCACTTT; clone_size: NA; cdr3_length: 12; d_call: NA; j_call: TRBJ1-6; v_call: TRBV2
cdr3_aa: CAWSKVGGRNLKRPNEAFF; cdr3_nt: TGTGCCTGGAGTAAGGTAGGGGGCAGGAACCTAAAGAGGCCAAATGAAGCTTTCTTT; clone_size: NA; cdr3_length: 19; d_call: TRBD1; j_call: TRBJ1-1; v_call: TRBV30
cdr3_aa: CASRPTGSPNEQYF; cdr3_nt: TGCGCCAGCCGACCAACAGGGTCCCCAAACGAGCAGTACTTC; clone_size: NA; cdr3_length: 14; d_call: NA; j_call: TRBJ2-7; v_call: TRBV4-1
cdr3_aa: CATSKGTGGSNQPQHF; cdr3_nt: TGTGCCACCAGCAAGGGGACAGGGGGCTCCAATCAGCCCCAGCATTTT; clone_size: NA; cdr3_length: 16; d_call: TRBD1; j_call: TRBJ1-5; v_call: TRBV15
cdr3_aa: CSAIGPGGQYF; cdr3_nt: TGCAGTGCAATCGGGCCCGGAGGGCAGTACTTC; clone_size: NA; cdr3_length: 11; d_call: NA; j_call: TRBJ2-7; v_call: TRBV20-1
cdr3_aa: CASSPGAYEQYF; cdr3_nt: TGTGCCAGCAGCCCAGGGGCCTACGAGCAGTACTTC; clone_size: NA; cdr3_length: 12; d_call: NA; j_call: TRBJ2-7; v_call: TRBV7-9
cdr3_aa: CASSFGGLKDTEAFF; cdr3_nt: TGTGCCAGCAGTTTTGGGGGCCTAAAGGACACTGAAGCTTTCTTT; clone_size: NA; cdr3_length: 15; d_call: NA; j_call: TRBJ1-1; v_call: TRBV28
cdr3_aa: CASSSRQGVNTEAFF; cdr3_nt: TGTGCCAGCAGCTCCCGACAGGGGGTGAACACTGAAGCTTTCTTT; clone_size: few; cdr3_length: 15; d_call: TRBD1; j_call: TRBJ1-1; v_call: TRBV7-9
cdr3_aa: CSVRTSYEQYF; cdr3_nt: TGCAGCGTTCGGACTTCCTACGAGCAGTACTTC; clone_size: NA; cdr3_length: 11; d_call: NA; j_call: TRBJ2-7; v_call: TRBV29-1
cdr3_aa: CASSKGTAHNEKLFF; cdr3_nt: TGTGCCAGCAGTAAAGGGACAGCCCATAATGAAAAACTGTTTTTT; clone_size: few; cdr3_length: 15; d_call: TRBD1; j_call: TRBJ1-4; v_call: TRBV6-5
cdr3_aa: CASSLSDRQAFF; cdr3_nt: TGTGCCAGCAGCTTATCGGACAGGCAAGCTTTCTTT; clone_size: NA; cdr3_length: 12; d_call: TRBD1; j_call: TRBJ1-1; v_call: TRBV7-9
cdr3_aa: CSWRGGVANTEAFF; cdr3_nt: TGCAGCTGGAGAGGGGGGGTTGCCAACACTGAAGCTTTCTTT; clone_size: NA; cdr3_length: 14; d_call: NA; j_call: TRBJ1-1; v_call: TRBV29-1
cdr3_aa: CASSLLRSDRTADTQYF; cdr3_nt: TGTGCCAGCAGTTTATTGAGGTCGGACAGGACCGCAGATACGCAGTATTTT; clone_size: NA; cdr3_length: 17; d_call: TRBD1; j_call: TRBJ2-3; v_call: TRBV27
cdr3_aa: CASSQTTGSDEQFF; cdr3_nt: TGTGCCAGCAGCCAGACGACAGGGTCGGATGAGCAGTTCTTC; clone_size: NA; cdr3_length: 14; d_call: TRBD1; j_call: TRBJ2-1; v_call: TRBV7-6